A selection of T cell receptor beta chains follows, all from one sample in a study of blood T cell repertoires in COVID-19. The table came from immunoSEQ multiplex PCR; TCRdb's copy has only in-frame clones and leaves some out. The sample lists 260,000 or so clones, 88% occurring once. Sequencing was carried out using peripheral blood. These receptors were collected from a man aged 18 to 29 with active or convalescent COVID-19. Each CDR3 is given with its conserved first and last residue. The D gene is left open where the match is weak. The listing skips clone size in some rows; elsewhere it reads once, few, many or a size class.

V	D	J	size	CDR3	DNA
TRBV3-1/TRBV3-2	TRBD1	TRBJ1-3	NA	CASSQVDRDRNTIYF	TGTGCCAGCAGCCAGGTTGACAGGGACCGAAACACCATATATTTT
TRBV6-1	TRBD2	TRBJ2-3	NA	CASSEELAGATDTQYF	TGTGCCAGCAGTGAAGAACTAGCGGGGGCCACAGATACGCAGTATTTT
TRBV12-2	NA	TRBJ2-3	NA	CASRLRDSLDTQYF	TGTGCAAGTCGCCTCCGGGACAGTTTAGATACGCAGTATTTT
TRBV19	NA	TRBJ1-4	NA	CASSILGEVSNEKLFF	TGTGCCAGTAGTATTCTTGGTGAGGTATCTAATGAAAAACTGTTTTTT
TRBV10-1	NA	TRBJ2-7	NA	CASTPGGTLAIEQYF	TGCGCCAGCACCCCCGGGGGGACACTCGCTATTGAGCAGTACTTC
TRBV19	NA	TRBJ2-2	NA	CASSPKDFTGELFF	TGTGCCAGTAGTCCCAAGGACTTCACCGGGGAGCTGTTTTTT
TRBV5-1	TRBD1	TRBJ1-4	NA	CASSVGQGREKLFF	TGCGCCAGCAGCGTGGGACAGGGTCGCGAAAAACTGTTTTTT
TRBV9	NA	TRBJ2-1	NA	CASSAQGQVVDEQFF	TGTGCCAGCAGCGCGCAGGGCCAGGTGGTAGATGAGCAGTTCTTC
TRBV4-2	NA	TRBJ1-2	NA	CASSQEEESTF	TGTGCCAGCAGCCAAGAAGAGGAAAGCACCTTC
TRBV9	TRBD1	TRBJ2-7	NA	CASSRWTGDYEQYF	TGTGCCAGCAGCAGATGGACAGGGGACTACGAGCAGTACTTC
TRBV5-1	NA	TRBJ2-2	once	CASSSAPGSVDTGELFF	TGCGCCAGCAGCTCCGCTCCGGGGTCCGTCGACACCGGGGAGCTGTTTTTT
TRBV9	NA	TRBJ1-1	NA	CASSVGPGEGTEAFF	TGTGCCAGCAGCGTAGGACCAGGGGAGGGCACTGAAGCTTTCTTT
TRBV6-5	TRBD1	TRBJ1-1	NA	CASSSHLGQGNTEAFF	TGTGCCAGCAGTTCTCATCTGGGACAGGGGAACACTGAAGCTTTCTTT
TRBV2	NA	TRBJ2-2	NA	CASSRLSTGELFF	TGTGCCAGCAGCCGACTGAGCACCGGGGAGCTGTTTTTT
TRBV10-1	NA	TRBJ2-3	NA	CATGPRRGDTQYF	TGCGCCACCGGGCCCCGAAGGGGAGATACGCAGTATTTT
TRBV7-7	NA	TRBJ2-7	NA	CASSPDLDNEQYF	TGTGCCAGCAGCCCGGACTTAGACAACGAGCAGTACTTC
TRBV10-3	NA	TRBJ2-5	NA	CAISESEGRGSETQYF	TGTGCCATCAGTGAGTCGGAGGGGAGGGGGTCAGAGACCCAGTACTTC
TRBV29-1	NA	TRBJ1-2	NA	CSVVRANYGYTF	TGCAGCGTTGTCAGGGCTAACTATGGCTACACCTTC
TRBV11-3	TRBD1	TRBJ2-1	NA	CASSLGGQEYNEQFF	TGTGCCAGCAGCTTAGGAGGACAGGAATACAATGAGCAGTTCTTC
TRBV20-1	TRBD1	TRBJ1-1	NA	CDQGAEAFF	TGCGACCAGGGGGCTGAAGCTTTCTTT
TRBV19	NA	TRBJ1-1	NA	CASSIPTAPYYMNTEAFF	TGTGCCAGTAGTATCCCGACTGCACCATACTACATGAACACTGAAGCTTTCTTT
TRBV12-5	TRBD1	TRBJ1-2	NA	CASGLAKTGTGYGYTF	TGTGCTAGTGGTTTGGCAAAGACAGGGACGGGCTATGGCTACACCTTC
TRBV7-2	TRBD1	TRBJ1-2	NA	CASSPSGGQLNYGYTF	TGTGCCAGCAGTCCCTCCGGGGGACAGCTCAACTATGGCTACACCTTC
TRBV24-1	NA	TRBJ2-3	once	CATSDQNTDTQYF	TGTGCCACCAGTGATCAAAACACAGATACGCAGTATTTT
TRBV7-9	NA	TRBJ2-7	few	CASSSRYEQYF	TGTGCCAGCAGTAGCCGCTACGAGCAGTACTTC
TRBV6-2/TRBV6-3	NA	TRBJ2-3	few	CASSYRETDTQYF	TGTGCCAGCAGTTACAGGGAGACAGATACGCAGTATTTT
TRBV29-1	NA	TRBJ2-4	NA	CSVALGGEYENIQYF	TGCAGCGTGGCCCTAGGGGGGGAGTACGAAAACATTCAGTACTTC
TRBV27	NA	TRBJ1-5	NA	CASSLTGDRNQPQHF	TGTGCCAGCAGTTTAACCGGGGATCGCAATCAGCCCCAGCATTTT
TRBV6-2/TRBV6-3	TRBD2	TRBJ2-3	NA	CASSFTSGGARTDTQYF	TGTGCCAGCAGTTTTACTAGCGGGGGGGCGCGCACAGATACGCAGTATTTT
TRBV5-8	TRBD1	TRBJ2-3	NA	CASSPGQLSTDTQYF	TGTGCCAGCAGCCCGGGACAGCTTTCCACAGATACGCAGTATTTT
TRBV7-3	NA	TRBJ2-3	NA	CASSPAGDTQYF	TGTGCCAGCAGCCCGGCCGGGGATACGCAGTATTTT
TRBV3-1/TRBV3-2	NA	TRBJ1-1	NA	CASSQDGGTEAFF	TGTGCCAGCAGCCAAGACGGAGGCACTGAAGCTTTCTTT
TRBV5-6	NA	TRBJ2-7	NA	CASSSGRVVYEQYF	TGTGCCAGCAGCTCGGGCAGGGTTGTTTACGAGCAGTACTTC
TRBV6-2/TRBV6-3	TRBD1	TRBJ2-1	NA	CASSPSAGGVYNEQFF	TGTGCCAGCAGCCCTTCCGCAGGGGGAGTATACAATGAGCAGTTCTTC
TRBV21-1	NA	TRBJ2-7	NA	CASSKVETDFSYEQYF	TGTGCCAGCAGCAAAGTTGAGACAGACTTCTCCTACGAGCAGTACTTC
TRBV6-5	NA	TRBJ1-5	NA	CASSPDRLLQPQHF	TGTGCCAGCAGTCCAGACAGGTTGTTGCAGCCCCAGCATTTT
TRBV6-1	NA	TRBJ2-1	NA	CASSGSGNIITYEQFF	TGTGCCAGCAGTGGATCAGGGAATATTATAACTTATGAGCAGTTCTTC
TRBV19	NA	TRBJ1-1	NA	CASSHKTGSEAFF	TGTGCCAGTAGCCATAAAACCGGGTCTGAAGCTTTCTTT
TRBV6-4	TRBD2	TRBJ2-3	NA	CASSDGGGTDTQYF	TGTGCCAGCAGTGACGGCGGGGGGACAGATACGCAGTATTTT
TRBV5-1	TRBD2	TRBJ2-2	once	CASSLFTSGEQNTGELFF	TGCGCCAGCAGCTTGTTTACTAGCGGGGAACAGAACACCGGGGAGCTGTTTTTT
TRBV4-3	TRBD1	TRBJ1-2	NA	CASRGDRAGGYTF	TGCGCCAGCAGGGGGGACAGGGCGGGAGGCTACACCTTC
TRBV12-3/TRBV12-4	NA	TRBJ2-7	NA	CASSPTSTGEQYF	TGTGCCAGCAGTCCTACGTCCACCGGCGAGCAGTACTTC
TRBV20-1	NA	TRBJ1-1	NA	CSARFFREAFF	TGCAGTGCTAGATTCTTCCGGGAAGCTTTCTTT
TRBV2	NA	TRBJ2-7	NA	CASSEDGGRPHEQYF	TGTGCCAGCAGTGAAGACGGGGGGCGCCCCCACGAGCAGTACTTC
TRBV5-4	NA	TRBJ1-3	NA	CASSLEGPGNTIYF	TGTGCCAGCAGCTTGGAGGGGCCTGGAAACACCATATATTTT
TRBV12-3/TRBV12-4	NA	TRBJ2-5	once	CASSYGETQYF	TGTGCCAGCAGCTATGGAGAGACCCAGTACTTC
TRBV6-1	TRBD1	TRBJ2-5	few	CASSETGGRETQYF	TGTGCCAGCAGTGAAACAGGGGGAAGGGAGACCCAGTACTTC
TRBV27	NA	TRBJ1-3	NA	CASSFSGGNTIYF	TGTGCCAGCAGTTTTTCAGGGGGAAACACCATATATTTT
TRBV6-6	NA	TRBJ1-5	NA	CASSYSGGGQPQHF	TGTGCCAGCAGTTACTCCGGTGGAGGTCAGCCCCAGCATTTT
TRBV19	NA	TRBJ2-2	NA	CASQGRFTGELFF	TGTGCCAGTCAAGGGAGGTTCACCGGGGAGCTGTTTTTT
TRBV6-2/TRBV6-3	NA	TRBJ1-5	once	CASSRWLNQPQHF	TGTGCCAGCAGTCGGTGGTTGAATCAGCCCCAGCATTTT
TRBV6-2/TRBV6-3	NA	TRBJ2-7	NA	CASSYVGRDPYEQYF	TGTGCCAGCAGTTACGTGGGGCGGGACCCCTACGAGCAGTACTTC
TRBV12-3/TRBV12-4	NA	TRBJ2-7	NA	CASSLTAGEQYF	TGTGCCAGCAGCCTTACCGCGGGCGAGCAGTACTTC